The present T cell receptor beta chain was sequenced within a study of blood T cell repertoires in COVID-19. Overall study: COVID-19 samples from acute and convalescent phases originated in the United States, Italy and Spain. From T cells, B-cell-depleted T cells, or PBMCs came the material, which was cDNA or gDNA.

V was clipped by 1 base and J by 4 bases; unmatched bases: 7. CDR3 size: 17 residues. Germline loops: CDR1 LGHNA, CDR2 YSLEER. In the authors' workflow: Researchers report that nucleated cell counts were estimated from reference gene primer amplification. Sequencing was performed with immunoSEQ multiplex PCR; in TCRdb, only in-frame clones are kept and a portion is missing. V, J and clone size reflect that table, while D and trimming were determined from the DNA. This sample has around 97,000 clones; 70% to 90% occur once, and the top ten carry about 3.5%. Sequenced input: peripheral blood. The clonotype was recovered from a human donor in a cohort sampled during active COVID-19. The V and J genes are TRBV4-3 and TRBJ1-4; the match to TRBD1 covers 9 bases. CDR3 DNA: TGCGCCAGCAGCCAAGGGGGACAGGGAGGGATTAATGAAAAACTGTTTTTT. It codes for CASSQGGQGGINEKLFF.